Each of the 11 T cell receptor beta chains below was sequenced from the same sample in a study of CXCR3-negative and CXCR3-positive naive CD8 T cells. Each TRB cDNA library was prepared by 5' RACE (with UMI labels). TCRdb reprocessed the 5' RACE reads; each CDR3 protein has one entry and no DNA is given. Its listing shows some 130,000 distinct CDR3 sequences. Sequencing was done on a sample of naive CXCR3- CD8+ T cells from blood. Subset indicated: CD45RO-CCR7+CD27+CD95- naive CD8+ T cells lacking CXCR3 (TNR3-). The receptors were gathered from a human donor in good health. Some clones in this sample may be carry-over from other donors' samples.

The rearrangement joins TRBV19 to TRBJ2-3; TCRdb indicates TRBD2, and absent DNA this call remains unverified. Germline V gene sequence: CDR1 LNHDA, CDR2 SQIVND (reference sequence). The CDR3 runs 17 residues. This chain's CDR3 is CASSISPLAQSTDTQYF.

This rearrangement joins TRBV19 to TRBJ1-6; the TRBD1 assignment by TCRdb is unverifiable without DNA. Germline-derived CDR1 and CDR2 are LNHDA and SQIVND (reference sequence). The CDR3 is made up of 15 amino acids. CDR3 protein: CASIRTGEDNSPLHF.

This chain uses TRBV7-6 with TRBJ1-3; TCRdb's D call of TRBD1 is untestable without DNA. This CDR3 is 15 amino acids long. From germline, CDR1 is SGHVS and CDR2 FNYEAQ. CDR3 in amino acids: CASSLQGAAGNTIYF.

The chain carries TRBV7-6 and TRBJ2-7; there is no DNA to check the TCRdb D call of TRBD2. This CDR3 is 15 amino acids long. Germline V lookup: CDR1 SGHVS, CDR2 FNYEAQ. CDR3 residues: CASSPQGGMKNEQYF.

The chain couples TRBV6-6 to TRBJ2-1; TCRdb outputs TRBD2, but without DNA this stays unchecked. The CDR3 has 21 residues. Germline V gene data show CDR1 as MNHNY and CDR2 as SVGAGI (reference sequence). Here the CDR3 reads CASSLRGAPEGPGGPYNEQFF.

V gene TRBV6-2 or TRBV6-3 combines with J gene TRBJ1-2; checking the TCRdb D call of TRBD1 is not possible without DNA. Per the germline V gene, CDR1 is MNHEY and CDR2 is SVGEGT. The CDR3 length is 15 residues. This CDR3 is CASSFSTGISLGYTF.

This chain uses TRBV5-5 with TRBJ2-1. The germline gives CDR1 SGHKS, CDR2 YYEKEE (reference sequence). The CDR3 sequence is 15 residues long. The CDR3 is CASSFDQLPDNEQFF.

The chain links TRBV28 to TRBJ2-1. Germline lookup yields CDR1 MDHEN and CDR2 SYDVKM. This CDR3 has 16 residues. This CDR3 reads CASRIAGGSSYNEQFF.

The gene calls are TRBV6-6 and TRBJ2-7; the D call from TCRdb, TRBD2, cannot be confirmed without DNA. Germline V gives CDR1 MNHNY, CDR2 SVGAGI (reference sequence). This CDR3 is 14 amino acids long. CDR3 loop: CASSYSAEINEQYF.

The V and J genes are TRBV5-4 and TRBJ2-1. The CDR3 extends over 16 amino acids. CDR1 SGHNT and CDR2 YYREEE come from the germline V gene (reference sequence). CDR3 in amino acids: CASSFWLATSYNEQFF.

The J gene is TRBJ2-3, the V gene TRBV12-3 or TRBV12-4; lacking DNA, the TRBD2 call made by TCRdb goes unchecked. The CDR3 is 14 residues long. CDR3 protein: CASSLVSGTDTQYF.